These 21 T cell receptor beta chains share one sample of origin, sequenced in a study of cytomegalovirus exposure and HLA in healthy donors. Researchers ran the PCR with 60 Vbeta and 13 Jbeta primers. Some clones are missing from TCRdb's copy, which holds only in-frame ones; the method was immunoSEQ multiplex PCR. Of about 150,000 clones in the sample, roughly three quarters are singletons; the top ten hold 2.5% to 3.5%. Sequencing input: PBMCs. These receptors all come from a man in his forties in good health and CMV-seronegative.

The chain employs TRBV28 and TRBJ2-5; TRBD2 aligns across 12 bases. V shed 6 bases and J 1 base; nucleotides not matched to a gene: 0. Germline V lookup: CDR1 MDHEN, CDR2 SYDVKM. The CDR3 is 14 residues long. CDR3 sequence: CASRTSGGQETQYF. CDR3 nucleotides: TGTGCCAGCAGGACTAGCGGGGGCCAAGAGACCCAGTACTTC.

The chain links TRBV5-1 to TRBJ2-7; 7 bases line up with TRBD1. The V and J ends lost 3 bases and 1 base, in that order; junction bases with no gene match: 1. The CDR3 loop spans 13 amino acids. Germline assignment: CDR1 SGHRS and CDR2 YFSETQ. CDR3 in amino acids: CASSWGQSYEQYF. CDR3 nucleotide sequence: TGCGCCAGCAGCTGGGGACAGTCCTACGAGCAGTACTTC. Full variable domain (outside the CDR3, taken from reference TRBV5-1 and TRBJ2-7): KAGVTQTPRYLIKTRGQQVTLSCSPISGHRSVSWYQQTPGQGLQFLFEYFSETQRNKGNFPGRFSGRQFSNSRSEMNVSTLELGDSALYLCASSWGQSYEQYFGPGTRLTVT.

The gene calls are TRBV6-5 and TRBJ1-6, with 7 bases aligning to TRBD1. The ends lost 0 bases at V and 6 bases at J; junction bases unmatched: 5. This CDR3 has 16 amino acids. The germline gives CDR1 MNHEY, CDR2 SVGAGI. The CDR3 reads CASSYSFQGVNSPLHF. Here the CDR3 DNA reads TGTGCCAGCAGTTACTCGTTCCAGGGGGTTAATTCACCCCTCCACTTT.

Written as DNA, the CDR3 is TGTGCCAGCACTTCTCCAGAAGGGGATTACAATGAGCAGTTCTTC. It translates to CASTSPEGDYNEQFF. The V and J genes are TRBV2 and TRBJ2-1; D perhaps matches TRBD1 (5 bases). Germline V lookup: CDR1 SNHLY, CDR2 FYNNEI. V shed 7 bases and J shed 4 bases, with 17 bases lying between them. The CDR3 extends over 15 amino acids.

This clone has more than one count but fewer than ten. J is TRBJ2-7 and V is TRBV4-3; possibly TRBD2 for D (5 bases). From germline, CDR1 is LGHNA and CDR2 YSLEER. V was clipped by 0 bases and J by 0 bases, with 9 bases between them. The CDR3 runs to 15 residues. For the CDR3, the DNA is TGCGCCAGCAGCCAAGAGGACGGGGTCTCCTACGAGCAGTACTTC. Amino acids: CASSQEDGVSYEQYF.

The CDR3 DNA reads TGTGCCAGTAGTCTTGCCGGACAGGGTAGGGATGGCTACACCTTC. Translating gives CASSLAGQGRDGYTF. This chain connects TRBV19 to TRBJ1-2; 8 nucleotides match TRBD1. Germline V gene sequence: CDR1 LNHDA, CDR2 SQIVND (reference sequence). V trimming: 5 bases; J trimming: 6 bases; junction bases outside the gene matches: 11. This CDR3 is 15 amino acids long.

This clone was counted between two and nine times. The rearrangement links TRBV4-1 to TRBJ2-3; D not resolved. Trimming pared 4 bases from V and 2 bases from J, leaving 16 bases between. The CDR3 extends over 16 amino acids. Germline values: CDR1 MGHRA, CDR2 YSYEKL. The CDR3 region is CASSPLEVRNTDTQYF. The CDR3 nucleotides are TGCGCCAGCAGCCCCCTCGAAGTGCGGAACACAGATACGCAGTATTTT.

CDR3 amino acids: CASSYSRRGGETQYF. As DNA, the CDR3 is TGTGCCAGCAGTTACTCGAGGAGGGGAGGGGAGACCCAGTACTTC. The chain joins TRBV6-5 to TRBJ2-5; 7 nucleotides align to TRBD2. The CDR3 spans 15 residues. V lost 0 bases, J lost 5 bases, and 6 bases stayed unmatched. Germline assignment: CDR1 MNHEY and CDR2 SVGAGI.

CDR3 nucleotide sequence: TGTGCCAGCTTGCGCAGAAGACAGGGGGCTGGGTCCACTGAAGCTTTCTTT. Amino acid sequence: CASLRRRQGAGSTEAFF. The gene calls are TRBV19 and TRBJ1-1; TRBD1 matches 10 bases. The CDR3 runs to 17 residues. Germline V lookup: CDR1 LNHDA, CDR2 SQIVND (reference sequence). V trimming: 9 bases; J trimming: 4 bases; junction bases outside the gene matches: 17.

This clone was counted a single time. The chain links TRBV4-2 to TRBJ2-1; 9 positions match TRBD2. The length of the CDR3 is 17 residues. J lost 6 bases, V lost 1 base, and 10 bases had no gene match. The germline gives CDR1 LGHNA, CDR2 YNFKEQ. The CDR3 is CASSQGDLGLASNEQFF. The CDR3, as DNA: TGTGCCAGCAGCCAAGGAGATTTGGGACTAGCATCCAATGAGCAGTTCTTC.

The rearrangement joins TRBV29-1 to TRBJ2-7, with D possibly TRBD2 on 7 matching bases. The V end was cut by 6 bases, the J end by 3 bases, with 33 bases between. The CDR3 runs to 19 residues. CDR1 and CDR2 from the germline V gene are SQVTM and ANQGSEA. This CDR3 is CSVDRNPGGHPAWGYEQYF. In nucleotides, the CDR3 is TGCAGCGTCGACCGGAACCCGGGGGGACACCCCGCGTGGGGCTACGAGCAGTACTTC.

V usage is TRBV5-1 and J usage is TRBJ2-2; D gene uncertain. The V gene's germline CDR1 is SGHRS and CDR2 YFSETQ. CDR3 size: 15 residues. Trimming pared 0 bases from V and 5 bases from J, leaving 11 bases between. CDR3 coding DNA: TGCGCCAGCAGCTTGGCCCCTGGCGGAACCGGGGAGCTGTTTTTT. This sequence encodes CASSLAPGGTGELFF.

In nucleotides, the CDR3 is TGTGCCAGCAGCTTAGTTTCGGGCTACGAGCAGTACTTC. Amino acid sequence: CASSLVSGYEQYF. The chain links TRBV11-2 to TRBJ2-7, with D hard to call. Germline CDR1 reads SGHAT; CDR2 reads FQNNGV. The ends were cut back, 1 base at V and 3 bases at J, with 7 bases in the middle. The CDR3 length is 13 residues.

V gene TRBV30 combines with J gene TRBJ1-1; 8 bases fit TRBD1. This CDR3 is built from 14 residues. J lost 0 bases, V lost 3 bases, and 3 bases had no gene match. CDR1 GTSNPN and CDR2 SVGIG come from the germline V gene (reference sequence). CDR3 loop: CAWSSGGMNTEAFF. The DNA for the CDR3 is TGTGCCTGGAGCTCAGGGGGCATGAACACTGAAGCTTTCTTT.

The chain recombines TRBV5-1 with TRBJ2-1; 15 nucleotides agree with TRBD2. Trimming took 2 bases from V and 0 from J; bases not matched to a gene: 12. The CDR3 totals 21 residues. Germline CDR1 reads SGHRS; CDR2 reads YFSETQ. CDR3 DNA sequence: TGCGCCAGCAGCTTTCAACCGGGACTAGCGGGGGGCAAGAGCTCCTACAATGAGCAGTTCTTC. As protein: CASSFQPGLAGGKSSYNEQFF.

The chain links TRBV18 to TRBJ1-1, with a tentative D call TRBD1 (6 bases). CDR3 length: 14 residues. V lost 3 bases to trimming and J lost 4 bases, with 12 bases between them. The germline gives CDR1 KGHSH, CDR2 LQKENI. CDR3 sequence (DNA): TGTGCCAGCTCACCCTACAGGGAAACCACTGAAGCTTTCTTT. The encoded protein is CASSPYRETTEAFF.

The genes are TRBV6-5 and TRBJ1-5; no reliable D call. CDR3 length: 13 amino acids. Trimming took off 2 bases at V and 4 bases at J, with 6 bases between the two ends. CDR1 MNHEY and CDR2 SVGAGI come from the germline V gene. The CDR3 coding sequence is TGTGCCAGCAGTTACGACACTAATCAGCCCCAGCATTTT. Its translation is CASSYDTNQPQHF.

The chain recombines TRBV5-1 with TRBJ2-2; 10 positions agree with TRBD1. V dropped 4 bases and J dropped 3; count of bases not matched to a gene: 9. CDR1 and CDR2 from the germline V gene are SGHRS and YFSETQ. This CDR3 is 17 amino acids long. The DNA of the CDR3 is TGCGCCAGCAGCCTACGGACAGGGGGGTTTTACACCGGGGAGCTGTTTTTT. This sequence encodes CASSLRTGGFYTGELFF.

V is TRBV19 and J is TRBJ2-7; possibly TRBD1 for D (6 bases). Germline V CDR1 and CDR2: LNHDA, SQIVND (reference sequence). CDR3 size: 15 residues. Trimming stripped 3 bases from V and 5 bases from J, with 17 bases between. Written as DNA, the CDR3 is TGTGCCAGTAGTATTGGACAGTTAGGGAACAACGAGCAGTACTTC. It is translated as CASSIGQLGNNEQYF.

This rearrangement joins TRBV7-9 to TRBJ1-6, with no clear D. Germline CDR1 is SEHNR and CDR2 is FQNEAQ (reference sequence). V was cut by 4 bases and J by 9 bases, with 13 bases left in between. The CDR3 has 14 amino acids. CDR3 loop: CASSSPGNGSPLHF. CDR3 nucleotides: TGTGCCAGCAGCTCCCCGGGTAACGGTTCACCCCTCCACTTT.

This clone was observed once. This chain links TRBV29-1 with TRBJ2-5, with TRBD2 identical over 16 bases. With 5 bases clipped from V and 4 bases from J, the junction kept 7 bases outside the gene matches. The CDR3 spans 16 residues. Germline V lookup: CDR1 SQVTM, CDR2 ANQGSEA. The CDR3 is CSVLPGTSGGGETQYF. The CDR3 coding sequence is TGCAGCGTTTTGCCCGGGACTAGCGGGGGGGGAGAGACCCAGTACTTC. Filled out from reference TRBV29-1 and TRBJ2-5, the complete variable domain reads SAVISQKPSRDICQRGTSLTIQCQVDSQVTMMFWYRQQPGQSLTLIATANQGSEATYESGFVIDKFPISRPNLTFSTLTVSNMSPEDSSIYLCSVLPGTSGGGETQYFGPGTRLLVL.